This TCR beta chain was sequenced in a study of prognosis after radiotherapy for stage I lung cancer. Across the study: The enrollment of patients with stage I non-small cell lung cancer occurred between 2018 and January 2019.

Genomic DNA served as the source from which two-round multiplex PCR generated TCR beta CDR3 amplicons. Primers targeting each individual TRBV and TRBJ gene were applied in first-round PCR. Universal primers primed the second round of PCR. TCRdb redid the calling of the multiplex PCR reads with MiXCR, one entry per CDR3 protein. The table lists about 16,000 distinct CDR3 sequences, 44% of them singletons. V dropped 6 bases and J dropped 2; count of bases not matched to a gene: 6. The CDR3 length is 15 residues. The germline V gene has CDR1 MNHNS and CDR2 SASEGT. The specimen was PBMCs, collected before or after stereotactic body radiation therapy (not recorded which). The clonotype comes from a donor over 45 with non-small cell lung cancer. The chain combines TRBV6-1 with TRBJ2-3, with 9 bases aligning to TRBD1. The CDR3 DNA sequence: TGTGCCAGCAGCCCGGGACAGGGAGACACAGATACGCAGTATTTT. It translates to CASSPGQGDTDTQYF.